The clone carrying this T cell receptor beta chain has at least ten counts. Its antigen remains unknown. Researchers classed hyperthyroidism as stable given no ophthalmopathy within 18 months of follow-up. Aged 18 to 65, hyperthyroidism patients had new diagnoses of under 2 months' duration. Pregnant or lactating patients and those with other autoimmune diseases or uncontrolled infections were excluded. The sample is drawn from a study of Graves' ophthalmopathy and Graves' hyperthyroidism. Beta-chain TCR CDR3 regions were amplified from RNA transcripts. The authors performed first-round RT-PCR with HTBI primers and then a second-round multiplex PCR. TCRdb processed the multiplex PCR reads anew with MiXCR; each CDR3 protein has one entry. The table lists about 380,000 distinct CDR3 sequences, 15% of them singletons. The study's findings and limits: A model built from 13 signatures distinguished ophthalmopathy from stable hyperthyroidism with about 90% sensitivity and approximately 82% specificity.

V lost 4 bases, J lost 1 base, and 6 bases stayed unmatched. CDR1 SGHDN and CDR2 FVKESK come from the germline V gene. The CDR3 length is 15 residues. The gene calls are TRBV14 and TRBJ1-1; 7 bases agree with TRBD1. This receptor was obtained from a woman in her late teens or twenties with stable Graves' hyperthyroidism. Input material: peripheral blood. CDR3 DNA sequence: TGTGCCAGCAGCCGACCAGGGGGGGAGAACACTGAAGCTTTCTTT. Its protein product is CASSRPGGENTEAFF. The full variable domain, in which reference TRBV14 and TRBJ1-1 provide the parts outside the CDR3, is EAGVTQFPSHSVIEKGQTVTLRCDPISGHDNLYWYRRVMGKEIKFLLHFVKESKQDESGMPNNRFLAERTGGTYSTLKVQPAELEDSGVYFCASSRPGGENTEAFFGQGTRLTVV.